This record concerns one T cell receptor beta chain sequence. Its antigen remains unidentified. A much larger clone sits a single nucleotide away, making a read error possible. The investigators amplified TCR beta CDR3 regions from RNA transcripts. With the HTBI primer set, the TCR CDR3 went through a first round of RT-PCR. TCRdb ran MiXCR on the multiplex PCR reads and lists one entry per CDR3 protein. The data contain about 570,000 distinct CDR3 sequences, more than 45% of them singletons. The sample belongs to a study of T cells in Graves' hyperthyroidism and ophthalmopathy. Whole-study findings and limits: A model of 13 V-J pairs discriminated ophthalmopathy from stable hyperthyroidism.

This CDR3 contains 19 residues. Germline lookup yields CDR1 MGHRA and CDR2 YSYEKL. Losses at the gene ends were 1 base for V and 0 bases for J; bases not matched to a gene: 6. The rearrangement uses TRBV4-1 and TRBJ2-6, with TRBD1 identical over 10 bases. Specimen: peripheral blood or thyroid tissue (not recorded which). This clonotype was sampled from an adult woman with Graves' disease, either hyperthyroidism or ophthalmopathy (not recorded which). The CDR3 spells CASSQGTGGTFSGANVLTF. The CDR3 DNA follows: TGCGCCAGCAGCCAAGGGACAGGGGGTACGTTCTCTGGGGCCAACGTCCTGACTTTC.